The 5 T cell receptor beta chains below come from one sample, sequenced in a study of blood T cell repertoires in COVID-19. TCRdb keeps only in-frame clones here, not all; method: immunoSEQ multiplex PCR. The data contain approximately 200,000 clones, 85% to 90% of them singletons. The sequenced sample consisted of PBMCs or T cells enriched from blood (not recorded which). The receptors originated from a man in his thirties or forties who had recovered from COVID-19.

The chain joins TRBV6-4 to TRBJ1-4; 9 nucleotides align to TRBD1. V was clipped by 5 bases and J by 7 bases; unmatched bases: 8. The CDR3 length is 15 residues. Germline V lookup: CDR1 MRHNA, CDR2 SNTAGT. The DNA of the CDR3 is TGTGCCAGCAGTAATTCGACAGGGGGAAGTGAAAAACTGTTTTTT. Its protein is CASSNSTGGSEKLFF.

CDR3 residues: CASSFGQGGRTGELFF. DNA for the CDR3: TGTGCCAGCAGTTTTGGGCAGGGGGGCCGCACCGGGGAGCTGTTTTTT. The gene calls are TRBV28 and TRBJ2-2; a weak D match, TRBD1 (7 bases). Germline V gene sequence: CDR1 MDHEN, CDR2 SYDVKM. This CDR3 has 16 residues. The germline V and J ends were trimmed by 3 bases and 4 bases, with 15 bases remaining between them. Variable domain in full (rest from reference TRBV28 and TRBJ2-2): DVKVTQSSRYLVKRTGEKVFLECVQDMDHENMFWYRQDPGLGLRLIYFSYDVKMKEKGDIPEGYSVSREKKERFSLILESASTNQTSMYLCASSFGQGGRTGELFFGEGSRLTVL.

The rearrangement links TRBV14 to TRBJ2-5; D is undetermined. The length of the CDR3 is 12 residues. The germline CDR1 and CDR2 sequences are SGHDN and FVKESK. The V and J ends lost 0 bases and 5 bases respectively, with 4 bases between them. CDR3 nucleotide sequence: TGTGCCAGCAGCCAAGACGGGGAGACCCAGTACTTC. This encodes CASSQDGETQYF.

V usage is TRBV5-1 and J usage is TRBJ2-3; 8 bases are shared with TRBD1. The CDR3 has 15 residues. J was trimmed by 6 bases and V by 4 bases; bases with no gene match: 10. Germline loops: CDR1 SGHRS, CDR2 YFSETQ. The CDR3 coding sequence is TGCGCCAGCAGCCCATGGACAGGGTCGGAGGATACGCAGTATTTT. This translates into CASSPWTGSEDTQYF.

The rearrangement links TRBV4-1 to TRBJ2-1, with TRBD2 as a possible D gene (6 bases). Germline V gene data show CDR1 as MGHRA and CDR2 as YSYEKL. The length of the CDR3 is 14 residues. The V end lost 3 bases, the J end lost 3 bases, and 9 bases lay between the germline ends. CDR3 region: CASSQRDFYNEQFF. The CDR3 DNA reads TGCGCCAGCAGCCAGCGGGACTTCTACAATGAGCAGTTCTTC.